Shown below are 18 T cell receptor beta chains from a single sample sequenced in a study of sequential checkpoint blockade in melanoma. Profiling relied on immunoSEQ multiplex PCR, and the TCRdb table lists in-frame clones only, not all of them. The data show approximately 12,000 clones, 60% to 75% seen once. The treatment denotes: randomized to nivolumab then ipilimumab (arm A) or the reverse (arm B). Here the sequenced sample was CD8+ T cells sorted from blood (inferred from file names), taken from a patient given nivolumab and ipilimumab in sequence. These receptors originate from a human donor with melanoma.

This rearrangement joins TRBV5-4 to TRBJ1-5; 7 bases are shared with TRBD1. The V gene's germline CDR1 is SGHNT and CDR2 YYREEE (reference sequence). The trim removed 4 bases at V and 2 bases at J, leaving 9 bases unmatched. The CDR3 has 16 residues. The CDR3 here is CASSPDRPKGNQPQHF. CDR3 bases: TGTGCCAGCAGCCCGGACAGGCCAAAGGGCAATCAGCCCCAGCATTTT.

The V and J genes are TRBV6-1 and TRBJ1-2; D remains unclear. Trimming took 1 base from V and 4 from J, leaving 10 bases between them. The CDR3 runs 14 residues. Germline loops: CDR1 MNHNS, CDR2 SASEGT. The CDR3 region has the DNA TGTGCCAGCAGTGAAGGCCAGATCTTCTATGGCTACACCTTC. This sequence encodes CASSEGQIFYGYTF.

V usage is TRBV28 and J usage is TRBJ2-2; 13 bases align to TRBD2. From germline, CDR1 is MDHEN and CDR2 SYDVKM. V trimming: 10 bases; J trimming: 5 bases; junction bases outside the gene matches: 7. This CDR3 is 15 amino acids long. This CDR3 is CATERLAGGTGELFF. The DNA of the CDR3 is TGTGCCACCGAACGACTAGCGGGAGGTACCGGGGAGCTGTTTTTT. The variable domain in full, completed from reference TRBV28 and TRBJ2-2, reads DVKVTQSSRYLVKRTGEKVFLECVQDMDHENMFWYRQDPGLGLRLIYFSYDVKMKEKGDIPEGYSVSREKKERFSLILESASTNQTSMYLCATERLAGGTGELFFGEGSRLTVL.

This clone appeared a few times. This chain connects TRBV7-2 to TRBJ2-1, with a weak D call TRBD2 (7 bases). CDR3 size: 15 residues. V gave up 1 base and J gave up 2 bases, with 9 bases separating them. CDR1 and CDR2 (germline): SGHTA, FQGNSA. CDR3 bases: TGTGCCAGCAGCTTAGGCGGGGGCCCCTACAATGAGCAGTTCTTC. Translation: CASSLGGGPYNEQFF.

Only a few counts were recorded for this clone. V and J are TRBV11-2 and TRBJ2-7; D possibly corresponds to TRBD1 (5 bases). V lost 5 bases to trimming and J lost 2 bases, with 16 bases between them. This CDR3 comprises 15 residues. Germline V CDR1 and CDR2: SGHAT, FQNNGV. The CDR3 spells CASSPKKGQTYEQYF. In nucleotides, the CDR3 is TGTGCCAGCAGCCCAAAGAAAGGACAAACCTACGAGCAGTACTTC. Drawing the rest from reference TRBV11-2 and TRBJ2-7, the complete variable domain is EAGVAQSPRYKIIEKRQSVAFWCNPISGHATLYWYQQILGQGPKLLIQFQNNGVVDDSQLPKDRFSAERLKGVDSTLKIQPAKLEDSAVYLCASSPKKGQTYEQYFGPGTRLTVT.

The chain has TRBV10-3 and TRBJ1-1; D is possibly TRBD1 (6 bases). The germline gives CDR1 ENHRY, CDR2 SYGVKD. Trimming shortened V by 2 bases and J by 0 bases, and 13 bases separated the two germline ends. The CDR3 covers 16 residues. The CDR3 sequence is CAISEGGGALNTEAFF. The CDR3 region has the DNA TGTGCCATCAGTGAGGGAGGGGGGGCCCTGAACACTGAAGCTTTCTTT.

The chain is built from TRBV19 and TRBJ2-2; D possibly corresponds to TRBD2 (6 bases). This CDR3 is built from 14 residues. Trimming left V 4 bases short and J 3 bases short, with 9 bases between. The germline V gene has CDR1 LNHDA and CDR2 SQIVND (reference sequence). The chain's CDR3 is CASSTSDYTGELFF. The CDR3 DNA is TGTGCCAGTAGTACTAGCGATTACACCGGGGAGCTGTTTTTT.

This sequence joins TRBV19 and TRBJ2-5, with a possible D match to TRBD1 (5 bases). V was cut by 1 base and J by 4 bases, with 13 bases left in between. Germline-derived CDR1 and CDR2 are LNHDA and SQIVND (reference sequence). The CDR3 is 15 residues long. The CDR3 nucleotides are TGTGCCAGTAGTATAGGGGGCTCGCTGAGAGAGACCCAGTACTTC. Translation gives CASSIGGSLRETQYF.

The table lists this clone with a few counts. The genes are TRBV6-5 and TRBJ2-2; possible D gene TRBD2, 5 bases. Germline V gene sequence: CDR1 MNHEY, CDR2 SVGAGI. The V and J ends lost 0 bases and 9 bases respectively, with 11 bases between them. This CDR3 is built from 14 residues. CDR3 residues: CASSYSYGERELFF. For the CDR3, the DNA is TGTGCCAGCAGTTACTCTTATGGGGAGCGGGAGCTGTTTTTT.

This clone was seen a few times. The chain has TRBV7-2 and TRBJ1-4; D is perhaps TRBD1 (6 bases). V lost 5 bases and J lost 3, with 16 bases in between. This CDR3 is built from 16 residues. The germline CDR1 and CDR2 sequences are SGHTA and FQGNSA. The chain's CDR3 is CASSTRPGQPNEKLFF. The CDR3 DNA is TGTGCCAGCAGCACCCGACCCGGACAGCCTAATGAAAAACTGTTTTTT.

The rearrangement links TRBV27 to TRBJ2-7; tentative D call: TRBD2 (7 bases). Between the trimmed V and J ends, which lost 2 bases and 7 bases, there was a span of 18 bases. Germline V gene sequence: CDR1 MNHEY, CDR2 SMNVEV (reference sequence). The CDR3 runs 15 residues. Here the CDR3 reads CASSLRGGAFLEQYF. The CDR3 DNA follows: TGTGCCAGCAGTTTAAGGGGGGGGGCCTTTCTTGAGCAGTACTTC.

The chain links TRBV10-3 to TRBJ2-2; TRBD2 is a possible D gene (6 bases). The germline CDR1 and CDR2 sequences are ENHRY and SYGVKD. Trimming removed 8 bases from V and 0 bases from J, with 10 bases in between. The CDR3 runs to 14 residues. The CDR3, as DNA: TGTGCCATCTCGCCGGGGGCGAACACCGGGGAGCTGTTTTTT. It yields the protein CAISPGANTGELFF.

Regarding this clone: The germline gene is not matched at one end of the junction; a read error may be the cause. The chain joins TRBV7-3 to TRBJ2-7, with D maybe TRBD1 (5 bases). CDR1 is SGHTA and CDR2 is FQGTGA in the germline V gene. This CDR3 is 17 amino acids long. The CDR3 DNA reads TGTGCCAGAAGCTTGGTAAGGGGCAGGGTTGGCTCCTACGAGCAGTACTTC. This translates into CARSLVRGRVGSYEQYF.

V is TRBV21-1 and J is TRBJ2-7; TRBD2, the D gene given by the table, was not confirmed from the DNA. TRBV21-1 has pseudogene status. This CDR3 has 23 residues. The CDR3 DNA sequence: TGTGCCAGCAGCAAAGAAGAGAGGAGAAGAGGGGCTAGCGGGAGCTTTCTTTACTACGAGCAGTACTTC. It is translated as CASSKEERRRGASGSFLYYEQYF.

The chain has TRBV13 and TRBJ1-5, with a tentative D call TRBD1 (6 bases). V was trimmed by 5 bases and J by 5 bases, leaving 16 bases between them. Germline V gene data show CDR1 as PRHDT and CDR2 as FYEKMQ (reference sequence). CDR3 length: 15 amino acids. CDR3 bases: TGTGCCAGCAGCCAGGGTGGGGACAAGGATCAGCCCCAGCATTTT. It is translated as CASSQGGDKDQPQHF.

The V and J genes are TRBV7-2 and TRBJ1-1; D remains ambiguous. CDR1 SGHTA and CDR2 FQGNSA come from the germline V gene. The V and J ends lost 3 bases and 1 base respectively, with 12 bases between them. The CDR3 has 15 residues. Here the CDR3 reads CASSLLSVANTEAFF. In DNA, the CDR3 is TGTGCCAGCAGCTTGTTGAGCGTGGCGAACACTGAAGCTTTCTTT.

The chain carries TRBV10-3 and TRBJ2-6, with 7 bases matching TRBD2. J gave up 3 bases and V 4 bases, and 6 bases lay outside the gene matches. Germline CDR1 is ENHRY and CDR2 is SYGVKD. The CDR3 length is 16 residues. The chain's CDR3 is CAISVGGGGGANVLTF. The CDR3 nucleotides read TGTGCCATCAGTGTCGGCGGGGGTGGTGGGGCCAACGTCCTGACTTTC.

V is TRBV5-4 and J is TRBJ2-7; the match to TRBD2 covers 7 bases. Germline CDR1 SGHNT, CDR2 YYREEE (reference sequence). CDR3 length: 17 amino acids. Trimming took 4 bases from V and 1 from J; bases not matched to a gene: 14. CDR3 sequence (DNA): TGTGCCAGCAGCCACCGGGGGTCGGGGGGACCGTCCTACGAGCAGTACTTC. Its protein product is CASSHRGSGGPSYEQYF.